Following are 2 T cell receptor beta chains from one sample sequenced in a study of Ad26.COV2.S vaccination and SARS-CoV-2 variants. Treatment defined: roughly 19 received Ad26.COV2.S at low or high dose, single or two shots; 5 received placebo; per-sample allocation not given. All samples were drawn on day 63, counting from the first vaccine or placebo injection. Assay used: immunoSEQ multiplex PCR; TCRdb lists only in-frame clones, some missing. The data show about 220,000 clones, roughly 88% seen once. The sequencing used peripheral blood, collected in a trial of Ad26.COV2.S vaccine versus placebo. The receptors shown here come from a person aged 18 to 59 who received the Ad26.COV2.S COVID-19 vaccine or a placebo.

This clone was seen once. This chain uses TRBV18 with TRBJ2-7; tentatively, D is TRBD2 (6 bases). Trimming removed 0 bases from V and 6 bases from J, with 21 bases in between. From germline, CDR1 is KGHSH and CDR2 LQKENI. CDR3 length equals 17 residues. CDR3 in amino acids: CASSPPRGNSEVGEQYF. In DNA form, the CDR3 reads TGTGCCAGCTCACCACCTCGCGGGAACTCCGAAGTTGGCGAGCAGTACTTC.

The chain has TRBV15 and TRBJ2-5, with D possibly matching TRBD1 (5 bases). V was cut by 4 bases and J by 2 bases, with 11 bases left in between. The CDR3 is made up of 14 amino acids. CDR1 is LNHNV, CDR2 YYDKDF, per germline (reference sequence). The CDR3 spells CATSNAGYQETQYF. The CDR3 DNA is TGTGCCACCAGCAATGCAGGGTATCAAGAGACCCAGTACTTC.